These T cell receptor beta chains were read from a single sample in a study of blood T cell repertoires in COVID-19. The assay was immunoSEQ multiplex PCR, and TCRdb's table has in-frame clones only and misses some. This sample has 70,000 or so clones, with 70% to 75% found just once. The sequenced sample was peripheral blood. The receptors stem from a man aged 65 to 85 with acute or convalescent COVID-19. Each CDR3 is given with its conserved first and last residue. The order of the fields is clone size, J gene, D gene, V gene, CDR3 protein, CDR3 DNA. A D gene is named only where the DNA matches it firmly. Clone size is shown for a subset of rows, as once, few, many or a class of expanded clone.

once TRBJ2-7 NA TRBV3-1/TRBV3-2 CASSLKAAGTFHEQYF TGTGCCAGCAGCCTAAAAGCGGCTGGAACGTTCCACGAGCAGTACTTC
NA TRBJ2-2 TRBD1 TRBV5-4 CASSLPDRGHRNTGELFF TGTGCCAGCAGCCTCCCGGACAGGGGCCACCGTAACACCGGGGAGCTGTTTTTT
NA TRBJ1-5 NA TRBV28 CASSTYGGEKPQHF TGTGCCAGCTCTACTTACGGGGGAGAAAAGCCCCAGCATTTT
NA TRBJ1-5 NA TRBV3-1/TRBV3-2 CASSQADSGYQPQHF TGTGCCAGCAGCCAAGCGGACAGCGGCTATCAGCCCCAGCATTTT
NA TRBJ2-3 TRBD2 TRBV6-4 CASSKHSGNTDTQYF TGTGCCAGCAGTAAACATAGCGGGAACACAGATACGCAGTATTTT
NA TRBJ1-1 TRBD1 TRBV18 CASSPPGQGSTEAFF TGTGCCAGCTCACCACCGGGACAGGGATCCACTGAAGCTTTCTTT
few TRBJ1-6 TRBD1 TRBV28 CASRPDRQNSPLHF TGTGCCAGCAGGCCGGACAGGCAGAATTCACCCCTCCACTTT
NA TRBJ2-7 NA TRBV18 CASSPRSGEVNEQYF TGTGCCAGCTCACCACGTTCGGGGGAAGTGAACGAGCAGTACTTC
NA TRBJ2-2 TRBD2 TRBV7-8 CASNRLAPGELFF TGTGCCAGCAATCGACTAGCCCCCGGGGAGCTGTTTTTT
once TRBJ1-4 TRBD1 TRBV3-1/TRBV3-2 CASSLGTGGEKLFF TGTGCCAGCAGCCTGGGGACAGGGGGTGAAAAACTGTTTTTT
NA TRBJ1-1 NA TRBV3-1/TRBV3-2 CASSQVSMNTEAFF TGTGCCAGCAGCCAAGTGAGCATGAACACTGAAGCTTTCTTT